One and the same sample provided the 20 T cell receptor beta chains below, sequenced in a study of T-cell reconstitution after alpha-beta-depleted transplantation in children. Unique molecular identifiers were used in preparing the TCRbeta library. From the PCR reads, TCRdb called clonotypes with MiXCR, one entry per CDR3 protein. The profile shows some 400,000 distinct CDR3 sequences, about a fifth of them singletons. The sequences come from PBMCs from the stem cell graft donor, collected from the stem cell graft. The receptors shown here come from a human donor who donated a stem cell graft to a child with acute myeloid leukemia.

This clonotype was seen a few times. V and J are TRBV6-2 or TRBV6-3 and TRBJ2-1, with 10 bases aligning to TRBD2. This CDR3 comprises 15 residues. Trimming took 5 bases from V and 8 from J; bases not matched to a gene: 9. Germline V gene data show CDR1 as MNHEY and CDR2 as SVGEGT. The chain's CDR3 is CASSAGTSEIDEQFF. For the CDR3, the DNA is TGTGCCAGCAGTGCCGGGACTAGCGAAATTGATGAGCAGTTCTTC.

The V call is TRBV12-3 or TRBV12-4, the J call TRBJ1-6, with D maybe TRBD1 (6 bases). The CDR3 length is 14 residues. With 3 bases removed from V and 8 bases from J, the gap between germline ends came to 11 bases. CDR3 DNA sequence: TGTGCCAGCAGTTTCGGGGGGCAGGATTCACCCCTCCACTTT. Translation: CASSFGGQDSPLHF.

The chain links TRBV15 to TRBJ2-7, with D tentatively TRBD1 or TRBD2 (5 bases each). Germline lookup yields CDR1 LNHNV and CDR2 YYDKDF (reference sequence). There are 15 residues in the CDR3. The V gene lost 1 base and the J gene lost 2 bases, with 12 bases spanning the gap. The CDR3 loop is CATSRVGRVPYEQYF. As DNA, the CDR3 is TGTGCCACCAGCAGAGTGGGGCGGGTACCCTACGAGCAGTACTTC.

The DNA of the CDR3 is TGCAGCGTTGAAGCGGGGAATAACTATGGCTACACCTTC. Translated: CSVEAGNNYGYTF. The rearrangement uses TRBV29-1 and TRBJ1-2; D is unresolved. Trimming left V 1 base short and J 1 base short, with 7 bases between. The CDR3 covers 13 residues. The germline V gene has CDR1 SQVTM and CDR2 ANQGSEA.

The chain employs TRBV20-1 and TRBJ2-7; tentatively, D is TRBD1 or TRBD2 (6 bases each). The CDR3 is made up of 14 amino acids. The germline CDR1 and CDR2 sequences are DFQATT and SNEGSKA (reference sequence). The CDR3 bases are TGCAGAGCCCTGAGGGGGGACAACTCCTACGAGCAGTACTTC. It encodes CRALRGDNSYEQYF.

This clonotype has more than one count but fewer than ten. This rearrangement joins TRBV20-1 to TRBJ2-7; D is unclear. CDR1 DFQATT and CDR2 SNEGSKA come from the germline V gene (reference sequence). V gave up 1 base and J gave up 7 bases, with 8 bases separating them. The length of the CDR3 is 11 residues. The CDR3 loop is CSARVSVEQYF. DNA for the CDR3: TGCAGTGCTAGAGTATCCGTTGAGCAGTACTTC.

The chain links TRBV29-1 to TRBJ2-1; 11 bases align to TRBD2. V shed 6 bases and J 3 bases; nucleotides not matched to a gene: 10. Per the germline V gene, CDR1 is SQVTM and CDR2 is ANQGSEA. The CDR3 has 16 residues. CDR3 residues: CSVRGTSGRDYNEQFF. CDR3 in DNA: TGCAGCGTGAGGGGCACTAGCGGGAGAGACTACAATGAGCAGTTCTTC.

The V gene is TRBV12-3 or TRBV12-4, the J gene TRBJ2-1; D is perhaps TRBD1 (6 bases). This CDR3 contains 15 residues. The V end was cut by 6 bases, the J end by 1 base, with 13 bases between. The CDR3 DNA is TGTGCCAGCAGCCTTACAGGGTGGTCCTACAATGAGCAGTTCTTC. Its protein product is CASSLTGWSYNEQFF.

This clonotype was detected many times. The rearrangement joins TRBV20-1 to TRBJ2-7, with D perhaps TRBD2 (5 bases). Germline V gene lookup returns CDR1 DFQATT and CDR2 SNEGSKA (reference sequence). Trimming left V 0 bases short and J 2 bases short, with 11 bases between. The CDR3 sequence is 14 residues long. CDR3 sequence: CSARDPGWTYEQYF. The CDR3 nucleotides read TGCAGTGCTAGAGATCCGGGATGGACCTACGAGCAGTACTTC.

This clonotype occurred many times. V and J are TRBV29-1 and TRBJ2-1; 8 bases fit TRBD2. The ends lost 2 bases at V and 4 bases at J; junction bases unmatched: 7. Germline CDR1 is SQVTM and CDR2 is ANQGSEA. The CDR3 consists of 15 residues. CDR3 residues: CSVEWPSGSYNEQFF. The CDR3 coding sequence is TGCAGCGTTGAATGGCCTAGCGGGTCTTACAATGAGCAGTTCTTC.

This chain connects TRBV6-2 or TRBV6-3 to TRBJ2-1; D gene ambiguous. Trimming removed 6 bases at V and 4 bases at J, with 7 bases between. CDR3 length equals 12 residues. Looked up from germline, CDR1 is MNHEY and CDR2 is SVGEGT. CDR3 amino acids: CASSLYYNEQFF. CDR3 DNA sequence: TGTGCCAGCAGCCTCTATTACAATGAGCAGTTCTTC.

This clonotype was observed a few times. The rearrangement links TRBV18 to TRBJ2-1; TRBD2 might be the D (6 bases). CDR3 length: 16 residues. Germline V CDR1 and CDR2: KGHSH, LQKENI. V lost 1 base, J lost 4 bases, and 14 bases lay in between. The CDR3 DNA sequence: TGTGCCAGCTCACCACGTAGTAGCGGCAATTACAATGAGCAGTTCTTC. Translated: CASSPRSSGNYNEQFF.

The rearrangement joins TRBV5-1 to TRBJ2-7; perhaps TRBD2 as D (5 bases). This CDR3 has 13 amino acids. Trimming pared 6 bases from V and 3 bases from J, leaving 13 bases between. CDR1 is SGHRS and CDR2 is YFSETQ in the germline V gene. Here the CDR3 DNA reads TGCGCCAGCACTGGAGGCTCCCTCTACGAGCAGTACTTC. Encoded protein: CASTGGSLYEQYF. The full variable domain, rest sourced from reference TRBV5-1 and TRBJ2-7, is KAGVTQTPRYLIKTRGQQVTLSCSPISGHRSVSWYQQTPGQGLQFLFEYFSETQRNKGNFPGRFSGRQFSNSRSEMNVSTLELGDSALYLCASTGGSLYEQYFGPGTRLTVT.

The chain recombines TRBV20-1 with TRBJ2-7; D call uncertain. The CDR3 consists of 13 residues. CDR1 and CDR2 (germline): DFQATT, SNEGSKA (reference sequence). Trimming stripped 1 base from V and 6 bases from J, with 13 bases between. CDR3 DNA sequence: TGCAGTGCTAGAGTTGGACGGACCTGCGAGCAGTACTTC. Amino acids: CSARVGRTCEQYF.

The gene calls are TRBV4-3 and TRBJ2-2; a possible D gene is TRBD1 (5 bases). Looked up from germline, CDR1 is LGHNA and CDR2 is YSLEER. This CDR3 is 16 amino acids long. The germline V and J ends were trimmed by 0 bases and 4 bases, with 12 bases remaining between them. CDR3 protein: CASSQDPLGVTGELFF. The CDR3 nucleotides are TGCGCCAGCAGCCAAGACCCCCTAGGGGTCACCGGGGAGCTGTTTTTT.

This clonotype showed up just a few times. The rearrangement links TRBV29-1 to TRBJ1-3; D gene uncertain. Germline V gives CDR1 SQVTM, CDR2 ANQGSEA. V lost 5 bases and J lost 4, with 6 bases in between. The length of the CDR3 is 11 residues. The CDR3 spells CSVQVGNTIYF. CDR3 nucleotide sequence: TGCAGCGTTCAGGTGGGAAACACCATATATTTT. Using reference TRBV29-1 and TRBJ1-3 for the parts outside the CDR3, the full variable domain is SAVISQKPSRDICQRGTSLTIQCQVDSQVTMMFWYRQQPGQSLTLIATANQGSEATYESGFVIDKFPISRPNLTFSTLTVSNMSPEDSSIYLCSVQVGNTIYFGEGSWLTVV.

This clonotype was detected many times. The chain couples TRBV10-3 to TRBJ1-1, with D possibly TRBD1 on 5 matching bases. The CDR3 contains 13 residues. Deletions cut 0 bases from V and 8 bases from J, with 10 bases between. In germline, CDR1 is ENHRY, CDR2 SYGVKD. CDR3 sequence: CAISESGRAEAFF. The CDR3 nucleotides read TGTGCCATCAGTGAGTCGGGGCGTGCCGAAGCTTTCTTT.

This clonotype was seen repeatedly, ten times or more. The genes are TRBV6-5 and TRBJ1-5, with D possibly being TRBD1 (5 bases). CDR3 length: 16 residues. Trimming removed 0 bases at V and 5 bases at J, with 14 bases between. The germline CDR1 and CDR2 sequences are MNHEY and SVGAGI. The CDR3 spells CASSYSISGGYQPQHF. The CDR3 coding sequence is TGTGCCAGCAGTTACTCGATATCCGGGGGGTATCAGCCCCAGCATTTT.

This rearrangement joins TRBV9 to TRBJ2-3; the D call may be TRBD1 or TRBD2 (6 bases each). Per the germline V gene, CDR1 is SGDLS and CDR2 is YYNGEE. The CDR3 is made up of 16 amino acids. V lost 3 bases and J lost 2, with 16 bases in between. CDR3 sequence (DNA): TGTGCCAGCAGCGAGGTACAGGGAGGACCCACAGATACGCAGTATTTT. Encoded protein: CASSEVQGGPTDTQYF.

This clonotype was counted only a few times. The V call is TRBV20-1, the J call TRBJ1-1; D is perhaps TRBD1 (5 bases). The V and J ends lost 5 bases and 5 bases respectively, with 18 bases between them. CDR1 DFQATT and CDR2 SNEGSKA come from the germline V gene (reference sequence). The CDR3 is 14 residues long. CDR3 amino acids: CSAPRTGDRTEAFF. The CDR3 DNA sequence: TGCAGTGCTCCTCGGACGGGGGATAGGACTGAAGCTTTCTTT.